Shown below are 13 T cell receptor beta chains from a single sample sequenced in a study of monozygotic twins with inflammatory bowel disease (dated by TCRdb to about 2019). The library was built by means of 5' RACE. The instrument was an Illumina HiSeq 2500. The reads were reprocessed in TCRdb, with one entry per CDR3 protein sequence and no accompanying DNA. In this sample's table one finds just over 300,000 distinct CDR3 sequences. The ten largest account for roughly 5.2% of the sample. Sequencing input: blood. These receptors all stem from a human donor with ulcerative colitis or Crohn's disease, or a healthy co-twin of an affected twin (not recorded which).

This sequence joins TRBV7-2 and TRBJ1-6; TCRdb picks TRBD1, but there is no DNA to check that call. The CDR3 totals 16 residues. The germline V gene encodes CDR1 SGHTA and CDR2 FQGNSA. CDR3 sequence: CASSPGTGIGNSPLHF.

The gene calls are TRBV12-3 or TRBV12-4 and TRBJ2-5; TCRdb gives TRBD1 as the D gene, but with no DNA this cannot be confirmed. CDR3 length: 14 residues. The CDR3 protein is CASSPPGAGETQYF.

The CDR3 region is CASSLGVSGEAGELFF. V usage is TRBV7-6 and J usage is TRBJ2-2; TCRdb gives TRBD1 as the D gene, but with no DNA this cannot be confirmed. CDR3 length equals 16 residues. Germline CDR1 SGHVS, CDR2 FNYEAQ.

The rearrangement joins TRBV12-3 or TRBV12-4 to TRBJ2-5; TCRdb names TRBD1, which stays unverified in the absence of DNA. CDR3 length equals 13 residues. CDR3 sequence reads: CASRAGPQETQYF.

CDR3 in amino acids: CASSLMVPVQYF. The V call is TRBV12-3 or TRBV12-4, the J call TRBJ2-5. The CDR3 runs 12 residues.

The CDR3 is CATEAGRTDTQYF. The V call is TRBV15, the J call TRBJ2-3; as DNA is missing, the TRBD2 call by TCRdb cannot be tested. The CDR3 runs 13 residues. In germline, CDR1 is LNHNV, CDR2 YYDKDF (reference sequence).

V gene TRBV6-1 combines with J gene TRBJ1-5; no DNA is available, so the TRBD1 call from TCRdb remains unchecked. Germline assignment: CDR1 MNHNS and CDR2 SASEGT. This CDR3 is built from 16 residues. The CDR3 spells CASSQRNQGADQPQHF.

This CDR3 reads CASSKTTGAVGPLHF. V usage is TRBV27 and J usage is TRBJ1-6; the TRBD1 assignment by TCRdb is unverifiable without DNA. The CDR3 consists of 15 residues. Germline CDR1 reads MNHEY; CDR2 reads SMNVEV (reference sequence).

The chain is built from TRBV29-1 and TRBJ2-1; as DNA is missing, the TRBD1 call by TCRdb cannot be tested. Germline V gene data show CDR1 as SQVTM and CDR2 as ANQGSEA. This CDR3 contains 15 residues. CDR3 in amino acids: CSVAGTGVVYNEQFF.

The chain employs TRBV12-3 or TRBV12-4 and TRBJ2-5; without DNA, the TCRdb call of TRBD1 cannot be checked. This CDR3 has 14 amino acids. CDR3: CASSPRQLGETQYF.

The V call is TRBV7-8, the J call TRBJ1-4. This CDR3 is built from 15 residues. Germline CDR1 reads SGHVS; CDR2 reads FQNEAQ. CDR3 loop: CASSTGGPVNEKLFF.

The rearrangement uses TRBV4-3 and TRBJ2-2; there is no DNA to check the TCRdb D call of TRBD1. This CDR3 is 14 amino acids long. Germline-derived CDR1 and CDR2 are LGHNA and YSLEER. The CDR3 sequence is CASSQITGGRELFF.

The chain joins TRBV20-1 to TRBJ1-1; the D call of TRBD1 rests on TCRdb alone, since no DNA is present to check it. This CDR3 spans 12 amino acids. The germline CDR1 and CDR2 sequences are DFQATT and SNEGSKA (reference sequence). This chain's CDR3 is CSAKAPNTEAFF.